These 20 T cell receptor beta chains came from one sample sequenced in a study of blood T cell repertoires in COVID-19. Some clones are missing from TCRdb's copy, which holds only in-frame ones; the method was immunoSEQ multiplex PCR. Of 300,000 to 400,000 clones listed, about 88% were seen once; the top ten hold roughly 1%. Sample: PBMCs or T cells enriched from blood (not recorded which). The receptors were gathered from a woman in her 30s who had recovered from COVID-19.

V gene TRBV28 combines with J gene TRBJ1-2; 9 bases match TRBD1. J was trimmed by 4 bases and V by 8 bases; bases with no gene match: 5. Germline V gene sequence: CDR1 MDHEN, CDR2 SYDVKM. The CDR3 runs to 13 residues. As DNA, the CDR3 is TGTGCCAGCCGGCCGACAGGGGGCTATGGCTACACCTTC. Residues: CASRPTGGYGYTF.

The chain links TRBV13 to TRBJ2-2; 8 bases are a match to TRBD2. The V gene end was trimmed by 3 bases and the J gene end by 7 bases; junction bases not matched to a gene: 7. Per the germline V gene, CDR1 is PRHDT and CDR2 is FYEKMQ (reference sequence). The CDR3 totals 15 residues. As DNA, the CDR3 is TGTGCCAGCAGCTTTAACGGGGGGGCAATCGGGGAGCTGTTTTTT. It codes for CASSFNGGAIGELFF.

The chain couples TRBV14 to TRBJ1-1; D unresolved. Germline V gene sequence: CDR1 SGHDN, CDR2 FVKESK. V lost 5 bases and J lost 0, with 7 bases in between. The CDR3 is made up of 13 amino acids. CDR3 sequence (DNA): TGTGCCAGCAGCAAGGAGATGAACACTGAAGCTTTCTTT. Translating it yields CASSKEMNTEAFF.

J is TRBJ1-1 and V is TRBV12-3 or TRBV12-4; 7 bases map to TRBD1. The CDR3 extends over 13 amino acids. V lost 8 bases, J lost 3 bases, and 6 bases stayed unmatched. The CDR3 sequence: CASGLQGYTEAFF. The CDR3 coding sequence is TGTGCCAGCGGATTACAGGGGTACACTGAAGCTTTCTTT.

J is TRBJ2-1 and V is TRBV7-6; possible D gene TRBD2, 7 bases. This CDR3 is built from 14 residues. CDR1 and CDR2 (germline): SGHVS, FNYEAQ. V gave up 4 bases and J gave up 8 bases, with 15 bases separating them. In nucleotides, the CDR3 is TGTGCCAGCAGCTGGATCGGGGGGCAGGATGAGCAGTTCTTC. Amino acids: CASSWIGGQDEQFF. Full variable domain (rest looked up from reference TRBV7-6 and TRBJ2-1): GAGVSQSPRYKVTKRGQDVALRCDPISGHVSLYWYRQALGQGPEFLTYFNYEAQQDKSGLPNDRFSAERPEGSISTLTIQRTEQRDSAMYRCASSWIGGQDEQFFGPGTRLTVL.

The V and J genes are TRBV3-1 (or the pseudogene TRBV3-2) and TRBJ1-1, with 9 bases fitting TRBD1. With V trimmed by 3 bases and J by 7 bases, 6 bases remained unmatched. This CDR3 has 14 residues. Germline assignment: CDR1 LGHDT and CDR2 YNNKEL (reference sequence). The DNA of the CDR3 is TGTGCCAGCAGCCAGACAGGACAGGGGTATGAAGCTTTCTTT. Translated, it gives CASSQTGQGYEAFF.

Note on this clone: Other DNA sequences in this sample translate to the same CDR3. This chain uses TRBV30 with TRBJ1-3; no clear D gene. CDR1 is GTSNPN, CDR2 SVGIG, per germline (reference sequence). Trimming stripped 0 bases from V and 2 bases from J, with 5 bases between. This CDR3 comprises 13 residues. CDR3 sequence: CAWSVLTGNTIYF. The DNA of the CDR3 is TGTGCCTGGAGTGTACTAACTGGAAACACCATATATTTT.

The chain links TRBV3-1 (or the pseudogene TRBV3-2) to TRBJ2-7; 13 nucleotides align to TRBD2. The ends lost 5 bases at V and 3 bases at J; junction bases unmatched: 4. The CDR3 is 15 residues long. Germline V lookup: CDR1 LGHDT, CDR2 YNNKEL (reference sequence). Here the CDR3 DNA reads TGTGCCAGCAGCAAAGGGACTAGCGGGGACTACGAGCAGTACTTC. Its translation: CASSKGTSGDYEQYF.

V is TRBV6-5 and J is TRBJ2-7; 8 bases are a match to TRBD1. CDR3 length equals 14 residues. V dropped 7 bases and J dropped 4; count of bases not matched to a gene: 9. From germline, CDR1 is MNHEY and CDR2 SVGAGI. CDR3 DNA sequence: TGTGCCAGCAAGATCGAGACAGGGGTTTACGAGCAGTACTTC. Residues: CASKIETGVYEQYF.

A few counts support this clone. This chain connects TRBV10-3 to TRBJ2-7; D possibly corresponds to TRBD2 (5 bases). The length of the CDR3 is 14 residues. Germline values: CDR1 ENHRY, CDR2 SYGVKD. V lost 10 bases and J 2 bases, leaving 18 bases between the germline ends. The CDR3 here is CASTTPSGTYEQYF. The CDR3 bases are TGTGCCAGTACGACTCCATCCGGGACCTACGAGCAGTACTTC.

V gene TRBV6-6 combines with J gene TRBJ1-4; D possibly corresponds to TRBD1 (6 bases). The CDR3 spans 17 residues. Trimming cost V 5 bases and J 8 bases, with 24 bases left between them. The germline gives CDR1 MNHNY, CDR2 SVGAGI (reference sequence). CDR3 protein: CASSPRSGTFQGEKLFF. In DNA form, the CDR3 reads TGTGCCAGCAGTCCTCGAAGCGGGACTTTCCAGGGGGAAAAACTGTTTTTT.

The chain combines TRBV5-4 with TRBJ2-7; TRBD2 matches 9 bases. This CDR3 is 13 amino acids long. Per germline, CDR1 SGHNT and CDR2 YYREEE (reference sequence). V lost 2 bases and J lost 12; bases outside the gene matches: 9. DNA for the CDR3: TGTGCCAGCAGCTTCCCGGGACTAGCAACCCCGTACTTC. As protein: CASSFPGLATPYF.

This clone was detected only once. CDR3 sequence reads: CASSLGQSTYGYTF. Written as DNA, the CDR3 is TGTGCCAGTAGTCTCGGACAGAGCACATATGGCTACACCTTC. The chain carries TRBV19 and TRBJ1-2; possible D gene TRBD1, 6 bases. V shed 5 bases and J shed 5 bases, with 15 bases lying between them. The germline gives CDR1 LNHDA, CDR2 SQIVND (reference sequence). This CDR3 has 14 residues.

This clone was counted a single time. This chain joins TRBV9 and TRBJ2-3; D possibly corresponds to TRBD1 (5 bases). The V gene's germline CDR1 is SGDLS and CDR2 YYNGEE. V shed 3 bases and J shed 6 bases, with 14 bases lying between them. The CDR3 sequence is 14 residues long. CDR3 amino acids: CASSDGPAGDTQYF. The CDR3 DNA reads TGTGCCAGCAGCGACGGACCCGCAGGGGATACGCAGTATTTT.

The chain recombines TRBV3-1 (or the pseudogene TRBV3-2) with TRBJ1-5; 7 bases are a match to TRBD1. The CDR3 is 14 residues long. V was clipped by 1 base and J by 7 bases; unmatched bases: 4. Looked up from germline, CDR1 is LGHDT and CDR2 is YNNKEL (reference sequence). CDR3 in amino acids: CASSQGGRGQPQHF. In DNA, the CDR3 is TGTGCCAGCAGCCAAGGAGGCAGGGGGCAGCCCCAGCATTTT.

This rearrangement joins TRBV3-1 (or the pseudogene TRBV3-2) to TRBJ2-3; TRBD2 agrees at 15 bases. There are 16 residues in the CDR3. Germline-derived CDR1 and CDR2 are LGHDT and YNNKEL (reference sequence). J lost 5 bases, V lost 4 bases, and 4 bases had no gene match. The CDR3 DNA follows: TGTGCCAGCAGCCGGACTAGCGGGGGGGCCGGAGATACGCAGTATTTT. Translation: CASSRTSGGAGDTQYF.

This chain uses TRBV28 with TRBJ1-5, with D perhaps matching TRBD1 (6 bases). In germline, CDR1 is MDHEN, CDR2 SYDVKM. The length of the CDR3 is 16 residues. Trimming took off 6 bases at V and 2 bases at J, with 17 bases between the two ends. CDR3 sequence: CASSPHREWGNQPQHF. The CDR3 DNA sequence: TGTGCCAGCAGCCCCCACAGGGAATGGGGCAATCAGCCCCAGCATTTT.

This clone was seen a few times. The V call is TRBV28, the J call TRBJ1-6; the match to TRBD1 covers 7 bases. V trimming: 5 bases; J trimming: 6 bases; junction bases outside the gene matches: 7. In germline, CDR1 is MDHEN, CDR2 SYDVKM. CDR3 length: 15 amino acids. CDR3 residues: CASSQTGVGNSPLHF. The CDR3 DNA reads TGTGCCAGCAGTCAAACAGGGGTAGGTAATTCACCCCTCCACTTT.

The genes are TRBV7-8 and TRBJ1-1; D not resolved. The CDR3 runs 15 residues. V was cut by 5 bases and J by 0 bases, with 13 bases left in between. CDR1 is SGHVS and CDR2 is FQNEAQ in the germline V gene. The CDR3 DNA follows: TGTGCCAGCAGCCCATCGACTTATATGAACACTGAAGCTTTCTTT. Translation: CASSPSTYMNTEAFF.

The gene calls are TRBV6-1 and TRBJ2-2; no clear D gene. This CDR3 contains 14 residues. The germline V gene encodes CDR1 MNHNS and CDR2 SASEGT. The V end was cut by 2 bases, the J end by 2 bases, with 6 bases between. The CDR3 loop is CASSEIRNTGELFF. CDR3 coding DNA: TGTGCCAGCAGTGAAATCAGAAACACCGGGGAGCTGTTTTTT.